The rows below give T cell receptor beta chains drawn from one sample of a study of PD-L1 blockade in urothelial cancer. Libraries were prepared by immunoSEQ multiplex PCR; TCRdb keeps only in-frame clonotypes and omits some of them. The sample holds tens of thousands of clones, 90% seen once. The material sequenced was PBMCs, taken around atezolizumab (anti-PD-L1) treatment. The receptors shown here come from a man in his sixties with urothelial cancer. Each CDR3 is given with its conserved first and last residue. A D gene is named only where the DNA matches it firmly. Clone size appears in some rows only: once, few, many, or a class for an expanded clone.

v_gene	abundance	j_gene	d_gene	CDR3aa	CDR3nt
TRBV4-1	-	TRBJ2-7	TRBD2	CASSQDRAGGPYEQYF	TGCGCCAGCAGCCAAGATCGGGCGGGAGGGCCCTACGAGCAGTACTTC
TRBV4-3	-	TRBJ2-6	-	CASSPEAGPSGANVLTF	TGCGCCAGCAGCCCAGAGGCGGGGCCCTCTGGGGCCAACGTCCTGACTTTC
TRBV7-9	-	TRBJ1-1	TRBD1	CASLTGGLSSTEAFF	TGTGCCAGCTTAACAGGGGGCTTAAGTTCCACTGAAGCTTTCTTT
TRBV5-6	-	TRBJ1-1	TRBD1	CASSLVGTALEAFF	TGTGCCAGCAGCTTGGTTGGGACAGCCCTTGAAGCTTTCTTT
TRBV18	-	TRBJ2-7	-	CASSPPGAYEQYF	TGTGCCAGCTCACCCCCGGGTGCCTACGAGCAGTACTTC
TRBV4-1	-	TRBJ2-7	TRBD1	CASSQGRGKPGQGYHEQYF	TGCGCCAGCAGCCAAGGAAGGGGGAAACCGGGACAGGGGTATCACGAGCAGTACTTC
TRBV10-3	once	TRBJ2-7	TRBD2	CAISSTSGNYEQYF	TGTGCCATCAGCTCGACTAGCGGGAACTACGAGCAGTACTTC
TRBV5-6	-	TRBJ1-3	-	CASSLRRWAGNTIYF	TGTGCCAGCAGCCTCCGGAGATGGGCTGGAAACACCATATATTTT
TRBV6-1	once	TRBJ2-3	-	CASSITATGADTQYF	TGTGCCAGCAGTATCACCGCGACGGGGGCAGATACGCAGTATTTT
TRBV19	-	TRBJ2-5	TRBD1	CASSAGQEWETQYF	TGTGCCAGTAGTGCCGGACAGGAATGGGAGACCCAGTACTTC
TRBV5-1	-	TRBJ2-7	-	CASSPSGRGTYEQYF	TGCGCCAGCAGCCCTTCGGGCAGGGGAACCTACGAGCAGTACTTC
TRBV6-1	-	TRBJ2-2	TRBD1	CATTTGTGKTGELFF	TGTGCCACCACGACCGGGACAGGGAAAACCGGGGAGCTGTTTTTT
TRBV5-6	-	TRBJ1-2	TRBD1	CASSFTGKQGTYGYTF	TGTGCCAGCAGCTTCACCGGTAAACAGGGGACCTATGGCTACACCTTC
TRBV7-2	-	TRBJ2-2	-	CASSVTSRRETGELFF	TGTGCCAGCAGCGTTACTAGTAGGAGGGAAACCGGGGAGCTGTTTTTT
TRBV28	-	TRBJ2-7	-	CASREGGTASYEQYF	TGTGCCAGCAGGGAGGGTGGGACAGCTTCCTACGAGCAGTACTTC